A selection of T cell receptor beta chains follows, all from one sample in a study of shared clonotypes between healthy human individuals. Some clones are missing from TCRdb's copy, which holds only in-frame ones; the method was immunoSEQ multiplex PCR. The data show some 1.4 million clones, more than 95% seen once. The source material was naive CD4+ T cells sorted from blood. Every receptor here comes from a man aged 30-40 years in good health. The conserved cysteine and the conserved F or W are not part of the CDR3 here.

V	CDR3
TRBV4-3	ASSPAPPANEQY
TRBV7-2	ASSLVAGYEQF
TRBV11-2	ASSLALVEQF
TRBV11-2	ASSLGGKAF
TRBV15	ATSRSPTGPGELF
TRBV19	ASSVGRSYYNEQF
TRBV5-4	ASSPWGVGNTEAF
TRBV19	ASSIGGTGRYEQY
TRBV29-1	SARDRANTGELF
TRBV6-5	ASSSTGGLPYNEQF
TRBV5-1	ASSVGAGAHTEAF
TRBV2	ASSVDSGGPYEQY
TRBV14	ASSQSRTTPYEQY
TRBV5-1	ASSLKGVDGETQY
TRBV5-4	ASSLWREGRLDTQY
TRBV6-5	ASISSGDTQY
TRBV6-5	ASSYSAGRAGEQY
TRBV7-8	ASSLGQGLGNQPQH
TRBV18	ASSKRTANTGELF
TRBV7-9	ASSPGQSRTDTQY
TRBV10-3	AIHPGTTGELF
TRBV7-9	ASSLEGPSSYEQY
TRBV5-6	ASSPTIPTDTQY
TRBV28	ASSPRQGATQNTEAF
TRBV5-8	ASSSSGRNLAKNIQY
TRBV2	ASSEQGAGANVLT
TRBV10-1	ASSDEPYGQTQY
TRBV9	ASSVVAGSTDTQY
TRBV11-2	ASSGAGRTNTEAF
TRBV15	ATSRAGKSYNEQF
TRBV11-2	ASSPRAMTKQY
TRBV2	ASRDDRGANQPQH
TRBV7-2	ASSLLGTDEKLF
TRBV5-1	ASSERSEQF
TRBV11-2	ASSFHRGAPSEAF
TRBV5-1	ASSLEGVPIYGYT
TRBV2	ASRLTSGRGDTQY
TRBV7-9	ASSYLSPGELF
TRBV11-2	ASSSRRGQGPSYEQY
TRBV6-5	ASSYRDYGYT
TRBV5-4	ASSLGPFGYEQY
TRBV5-1	ASSSGTASGNTIY
TRBV5-1	ASSANSGLNYEQY
TRBV7-2	ASSPGQGGGEKLF
TRBV29-1	SVEGQLSTDTQY
TRBV29-1	SVLTAYEQY
TRBV6-1	ASTLSDGQYEQY
TRBV28	ASSRGTTGETQY
TRBV7-2	ASSLVAGFNEQF
TRBV2	ASSEAGAGIYEQY
TRBV10-3	AISARETSPETQY
TRBV6-5	ASSRGQIGYT
TRBV18	ASSPERRGTEAF
TRBV29-1	SVGTYAGTDTQY
TRBV5-1	ASSLRLAGNNEQF
TRBV18	ASSSRDSGEKLF
TRBV29-1	SLGQGTYNEQF
TRBV11-3	ASSRRGNTEAF
TRBV15	ATSRGGSGAGYEQY